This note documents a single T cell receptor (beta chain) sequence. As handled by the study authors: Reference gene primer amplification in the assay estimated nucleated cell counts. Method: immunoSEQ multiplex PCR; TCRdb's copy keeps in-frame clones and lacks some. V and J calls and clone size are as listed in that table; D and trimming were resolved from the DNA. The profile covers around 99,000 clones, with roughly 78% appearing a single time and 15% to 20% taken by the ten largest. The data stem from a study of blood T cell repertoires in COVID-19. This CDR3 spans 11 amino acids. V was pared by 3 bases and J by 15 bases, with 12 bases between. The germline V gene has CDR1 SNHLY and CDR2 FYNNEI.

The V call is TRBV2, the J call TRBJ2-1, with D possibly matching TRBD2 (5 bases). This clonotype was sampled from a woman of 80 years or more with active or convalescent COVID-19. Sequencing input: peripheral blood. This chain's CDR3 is CASSEEVLLFF. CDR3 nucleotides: TGTGCCAGCAGTGAGGAGGTTCTCCTGTTCTTC.